This passage covers 29 T cell receptor beta chains from one sample sequenced in a study of T cell responses to AZD1222 COVID-19 vaccine. TCRdb keeps only in-frame clones here, not all; method: immunoSEQ multiplex PCR. The sample has 90,000 to 100,000 clones; roughly 91% are singletons. The specimen was peripheral blood, collected on day 0 of AZD1222 vaccination. The receptors derive from an adult in good health.

The DNA of the CDR3 is TGTGCCAGCTCGGACACGAGGCGTACTGAAGCTTTCTTT. Residues: CASSDTRRTEAFF. The rearrangement links TRBV19 to TRBJ1-1, with a tentative D call TRBD1 (5 bases). The CDR3 is made up of 13 amino acids. Trimming pared 9 bases from V and 5 bases from J, leaving 16 bases between. Germline values: CDR1 LNHDA, CDR2 SQIVND (reference sequence).

V and J are TRBV18 and TRBJ1-1, with 8 bases matching TRBD1. Trimming at V came to 1 base and at J to 1 base, leaving 5 bases not matched to a gene. The CDR3 is 16 amino acids. Looked up from germline, CDR1 is KGHSH and CDR2 is LQKENI. CDR3 in DNA: TGTGCCAGCTCACCACTATTAGGGACAGGGAACACTGAAGCTTTCTTT. It yields the protein CASSPLLGTGNTEAFF.

This clone was counted only a few times. This chain links TRBV28 with TRBJ1-1; D unclear. The CDR3 runs to 13 residues. CDR1 is MDHEN, CDR2 SYDVKM, per germline. Trimming removed 3 bases from V and 8 bases from J, with 13 bases in between. CDR3: CASSFPQSLEAFF. The CDR3 DNA is TGTGCCAGCAGTTTCCCCCAGTCCCTCGAAGCTTTCTTT.

This chain joins TRBV28 and TRBJ2-7; D unresolved. Looked up from germline, CDR1 is MDHEN and CDR2 is SYDVKM. V was cut by 3 bases and J by 5 bases, with 5 bases left in between. The CDR3 is made up of 11 amino acids. The chain's CDR3 is CASSLLNEQYF. CDR3 in DNA: TGTGCCAGCAGTTTGCTAAACGAGCAGTACTTC.

This clone was picked up one time. The chain links TRBV5-1 to TRBJ1-4; 11 bases are a match to TRBD1. With V trimmed by 4 bases and J by 4 bases, 15 bases remained unmatched. The CDR3 is 19 amino acids. Germline V CDR1 and CDR2: SGHRS, YFSETQ. In nucleotides, the CDR3 is TGCGCCAGCAGCCGCTTAGGACAGGGGGCTTTTGGGATTAATGAAAAACTGTTTTTT. It specifies CASSRLGQGAFGINEKLFF.

V and J are TRBV30 and TRBJ1-1, with TRBD1 matching over 7 bases. The CDR3 runs 14 residues. Germline V CDR1 and CDR2: GTSNPN, SVGIG (reference sequence). Losses at the gene ends were 8 bases for V and 6 bases for J; bases not matched to a gene: 15. The CDR3 sequence is CAGRGLGSGSEAFF. The CDR3 nucleotides read TGTGCCGGAAGGGGGCTGGGATCTGGGTCTGAAGCTTTCTTT.

The sample holds a few counts of this clone. The CDR3: CASSLYSPSGNTIYF. In nucleotides, the CDR3 is TGTGCCAGCAGTTTATACAGCCCCTCTGGAAACACCATATATTTT. The rearrangement links TRBV28 to TRBJ1-3; D uncertain. Germline V gives CDR1 MDHEN, CDR2 SYDVKM. The V end lost 1 base, the J end lost 0 bases, and 7 bases lay between the germline ends. The CDR3 contains 15 residues.

V gene TRBV3-1 (or the pseudogene TRBV3-2) combines with J gene TRBJ2-1, with no clear D. The germline V gene has CDR1 LGHDT and CDR2 YNNKEL (reference sequence). Trimming removed 3 bases at V and 5 bases at J, with 8 bases between. The length of the CDR3 is 13 residues. The CDR3 loop is CASSHQANNEQFF. The CDR3 coding sequence is TGTGCCAGCAGCCACCAGGCTAACAATGAGCAGTTCTTC.

The rearrangement uses TRBV5-4 and TRBJ2-3, with 11 bases that match TRBD2. Unmatched junction bases numbered 7, after V lost 3 bases and J lost 1 base. This CDR3 is 17 amino acids long. Germline V gives CDR1 SGHNT, CDR2 YYREEE (reference sequence). Written as DNA, the CDR3 is TGTGCCAGCAGCTCGGTAGCGGGGGGGCTTGGCACAGATACGCAGTATTTT. It is translated as CASSSVAGGLGTDTQYF.

The rearrangement uses TRBV27 and TRBJ2-6, with 10 bases matching TRBD1. Looked up from germline, CDR1 is MNHEY and CDR2 is SMNVEV (reference sequence). This CDR3 has 18 amino acids. The V gene end was trimmed by 6 bases and the J gene end by 4 bases; junction bases not matched to a gene: 12. DNA for the CDR3: TGTGCCAGCAGACGTACCGGGACAGGGGTCCCCGGGGCCAACGTCCTGACTTTC. Translating it yields CASRRTGTGVPGANVLTF. The full variable domain, with the rest looked up from reference TRBV27 and TRBJ2-6, is EAQVTQNPRYLITVTGKKLTVTCSQNMNHEYMSWYRQDPGLGLRQIYYSMNVEVTDKGDVPEGYKVSRKEKRNFPLILESPSPNQTSLYFCASRRTGTGVPGANVLTFGAGSRLTVL.

This rearrangement joins TRBV28 to TRBJ1-3; D unresolved. Germline CDR1 reads MDHEN; CDR2 reads SYDVKM. The CDR3 contains 13 residues. The V gene lost 4 bases and the J gene lost 8 bases, with 12 bases spanning the gap. DNA for the CDR3: TGTGCCAGCAGTTCACATGGTCGGGACACCATATATTTT. Translating gives CASSSHGRDTIYF. Looking up the rest from reference TRBV28 and TRBJ1-3 gives the full variable domain: DVKVTQSSRYLVKRTGEKVFLECVQDMDHENMFWYRQDPGLGLRLIYFSYDVKMKEKGDIPEGYSVSREKKERFSLILESASTNQTSMYLCASSSHGRDTIYFGEGSWLTVV.

The chain uses TRBV11-1 and TRBJ2-2; D remains ambiguous. Germline CDR1 is SGHAT and CDR2 is FQDESV (reference sequence). The length of the CDR3 is 14 residues. The V gene lost 4 bases and the J gene lost 4 bases, with 10 bases spanning the gap. The CDR3 spells CASSSVGITGELFF. CDR3 sequence (DNA): TGTGCCAGCAGCTCAGTGGGGATCACCGGGGAGCTGTTTTTT.

This chain joins TRBV15 and TRBJ2-7; D is unresolved. V shed 2 bases and J shed 1 base, with 9 bases lying between them. The germline V gene encodes CDR1 LNHNV and CDR2 YYDKDF (reference sequence). CDR3 length equals 14 residues. CDR3 sequence: CATSRLGSSYEQYF. The CDR3 bases are TGTGCCACCAGCAGATTAGGCAGTTCCTACGAGCAGTACTTC.

This chain joins TRBV7-9 and TRBJ1-1; 7 nucleotides line up with TRBD1. Germline CDR1 is SEHNR and CDR2 is FQNEAQ (reference sequence). Unmatched junction bases numbered 8, after V lost 6 bases and J lost 4 bases. This CDR3 region has 14 residues. CDR3 DNA sequence: TGTGCCAGCAGGAACACCAGGGGGGGCACTGAAGCTTTCTTT. Its translation: CASRNTRGGTEAFF.

The chain's CDR3 is CASSLAVGGQGYTF. In nucleotides, the CDR3 is TGTGCCAGCAGCTTAGCTGTTGGGGGCCAAGGCTACACCTTC. The V gene is TRBV7-2, the J gene TRBJ1-2, with D possibly matching TRBD1 (6 bases). The germline V gene has CDR1 SGHTA and CDR2 FQGNSA. V was trimmed by 0 bases and J by 8 bases, leaving 13 bases between them. CDR3 length: 14 amino acids.

This chain joins TRBV11-3 and TRBJ2-3, with TRBD2 matching over 8 bases. The CDR3 runs 16 residues. Trimming removed 2 bases from V and 6 bases from J; junction bases left unmatched: 10. CDR1 is SGHNT and CDR2 is YENEEA in the germline V gene. The DNA for the CDR3 is TGTGCCAGCAGCTTAAGGACTAGCCCCCTTGCGGATACGCAGTATTTT. Its protein is CASSLRTSPLADTQYF. Variable domain in full (rest from reference TRBV11-3 and TRBJ2-3): EAGVVQSPRYKIIEKKQPVAFWCNPISGHNTLYWYLQNLGQGPELLIRYENEEAVDDSQLPKDRFSAERLKGVDSTLKIQPAELGDSAVYLCASSLRTSPLADTQYFGPGTRLTVL.

The rearrangement uses TRBV5-1 and TRBJ2-1; D remains unclear. Germline CDR1 SGHRS, CDR2 YFSETQ. V lost 0 bases and J lost 0, with 10 bases in between. The CDR3 is made up of 16 amino acids. CDR3 nucleotide sequence: TGCGCCAGCAGCTTGGAGGCGGCGAGCTCCTACAATGAGCAGTTCTTC. Its protein is CASSLEAASSYNEQFF.

In DNA, the CDR3 is TGTGCCACCAGTGAGGGGACGGAAAGCACAGATACGCAGTATTTT. Translated, it gives CATSEGTESTDTQYF. The gene calls are TRBV24-1 and TRBJ2-3, with D perhaps matching TRBD1 or TRBD2 (5 bases each). In germline, CDR1 is KGHDR, CDR2 SFDVKD. V was cut by 4 bases and J by 0 bases, with 10 bases left in between. The CDR3 covers 15 residues.

The sample holds one count of this clone. The chain couples TRBV19 to TRBJ1-5, with 8 bases that match TRBD1. V shed 3 bases, J shed 1 base, and the junction held 8 bases outside the gene matches. The CDR3 extends over 17 amino acids. Per germline, CDR1 LNHDA and CDR2 SQIVND (reference sequence). This CDR3 is CASSILSTGESNQPQHF. The DNA of the CDR3 is TGTGCCAGTAGTATCCTTTCGACAGGGGAGAGCAATCAGCCCCAGCATTTT.

The gene calls are TRBV10-3 and TRBJ2-3, with a weak D call TRBD2 (5 bases). With 7 bases removed from V and 1 base from J, the gap between germline ends came to 15 bases. Germline V gene sequence: CDR1 ENHRY, CDR2 SYGVKD. The CDR3 is made up of 15 amino acids. The CDR3 spells CAITPGWRRTDTQYF. The CDR3 DNA sequence: TGTGCCATCACCCCGGGGTGGAGGCGCACAGATACGCAGTATTTT.

The chain recombines TRBV7-2 with TRBJ2-7; 9 bases match TRBD1. This CDR3 is 14 amino acids long. V lost 5 bases, J lost 5 bases, and 7 bases stayed unmatched. Germline values: CDR1 SGHTA, CDR2 FQGNSA. CDR3 in amino acids: CASSRPGQGHEQYF. Here the CDR3 DNA reads TGTGCCAGCAGCCGGCCGGGACAGGGTCACGAGCAGTACTTC.

This chain connects TRBV3-1 (or the pseudogene TRBV3-2) to TRBJ1-4; no firm D call. The germline CDR1 and CDR2 sequences are LGHDT and YNNKEL (reference sequence). The length of the CDR3 is 16 residues. V dropped 1 base and J dropped 7 bases, with 16 bases sitting between them. The CDR3 sequence is CASSQVPSGLAEKLFF. Written as DNA, the CDR3 is TGTGCCAGCAGCCAAGTTCCCTCCGGACTCGCTGAAAAACTGTTTTTT.

The J gene is TRBJ1-5, the V gene TRBV5-1; tentative D call: TRBD1 (6 bases). The CDR3 totals 15 residues. V was cut by 1 base and J by 6 bases, with 14 bases left in between. Germline assignment: CDR1 SGHRS and CDR2 YFSETQ. CDR3 loop: CASSLRPGGAQPQHF. CDR3 nucleotide sequence: TGCGCCAGCAGCTTGAGGCCCGGGGGGGCTCAGCCCCAGCATTTT.

CDR3 sequence (DNA): TGTGCCAGCAGTTTATTTGGGACAGACTATAATTCACCCCTCCACTTT. The encoded protein is CASSLFGTDYNSPLHF. The rearrangement links TRBV28 to TRBJ1-6; 7 positions match TRBD1. The V gene's germline CDR1 is MDHEN and CDR2 SYDVKM. CDR3 size: 16 residues. V lost 1 base and J lost 3; bases outside the gene matches: 3.

CDR3 DNA: TGTGCCAGCAGCTGGGAACCAGGGTTCAACAAGGGCTACACCTTC. Translation gives CASSWEPGFNKGYTF. The chain carries TRBV5-5 and TRBJ1-2; perhaps TRBD1 as D (5 bases). Germline V lookup: CDR1 SGHKS, CDR2 YYEKEE (reference sequence). V dropped 3 bases and J dropped 8 bases, with 20 bases sitting between them. This CDR3 comprises 15 residues.

V and J are TRBV19 and TRBJ1-1; D is possibly TRBD1 (5 bases). This CDR3 is built from 16 residues. Looked up from germline, CDR1 is LNHDA and CDR2 is SQIVND (reference sequence). The V end lost 1 base, the J end lost 5 bases, and 17 bases lay between the germline ends. Here the CDR3 reads CASSIGAGNRWTEAFF. The CDR3 bases are TGTGCCAGTAGTATAGGGGCAGGGAATAGGTGGACTGAAGCTTTCTTT.

The genes are TRBV19 and TRBJ1-5; D gene ambiguous. The CDR3 spans 14 residues. Germline V gene data show CDR1 as LNHDA and CDR2 as SQIVND (reference sequence). Trimming left V 2 bases short and J 0 bases short, with 5 bases between. CDR3 coding DNA: TGTGCCAGTAGTATACAGAATAGCAATCAGCCCCAGCATTTT. Encoded protein: CASSIQNSNQPQHF.

The chain joins TRBV7-3 to TRBJ2-2; possible D gene TRBD2, 6 bases. This CDR3 region has 14 residues. Germline V lookup: CDR1 SGHTA, CDR2 FQGTGA. V was cut by 5 bases and J by 5 bases, with 12 bases left in between. Here the CDR3 reads CASSPPGTTGELFF. CDR3 in DNA: TGTGCCAGCAGCCCCCCCGGGACTACCGGGGAGCTGTTTTTT.

CDR3 loop: CASSQGGPGLAGLEQYF. CDR3 nucleotide sequence: TGCGCCAGCAGCCAAGGGGGCCCGGGACTAGCGGGTCTTGAGCAGTACTTC. This chain links TRBV4-1 with TRBJ2-7, with TRBD2 matching over 12 bases. Germline loops: CDR1 MGHRA, CDR2 YSYEKL. V shed 1 base, J shed 7 bases, and the junction held 11 bases outside the gene matches. The CDR3 has 17 residues.